These 14 T cell receptor beta chains came from one sample sequenced in a study of blood T cell repertoires in COVID-19 (dated by TCRdb to 2020 to 2022). Library preparation employed the immunoSEQ multiplex PCR assay. Imported from immuneACCESS, the table was reduced by TCRdb to in-frame sequences with V and J called. These copies leave out some clones; in studies compared against another copy, an unresolved V gene accounts for under half, and the cause of the remainder is not known. This sample is represented by roughly 200,000 clones; 80% to 90% of them were singletons. 5.9% of the sample is held by the ten biggest clonotypes. Material: peripheral blood. The source of these receptors is a man older than 75 with acute or convalescent COVID-19.

The chain recombines TRBV19 with TRBJ2-3; 10 nucleotides line up with TRBD1. Germline V gene data show CDR1 as LNHDA and CDR2 as SQIVND (reference sequence). The V segment lost 3 bases and the J segment 4 bases; nucleotides outside the gene matches: 4. The CDR3 is made up of 15 amino acids. As DNA, the CDR3 is TGTGCCAGTAGTATCGGGACAGGGGTACCAGATACGCAGTATTTT. The encoded protein is CASSIGTGVPDTQYF.

The genes are TRBV28 and TRBJ2-2, with 11 bases fitting TRBD2. CDR1 and CDR2 (germline): MDHEN, SYDVKM. The CDR3 has 18 amino acids. With V trimmed by 7 bases and J by 5 bases, 15 bases remained unmatched. CDR3 in DNA: TGTGCCAGCAAAAACCCCATCCCCACTAGCGGGAGAACCGGGGAGCTGTTTTTT. It is translated as CASKNPIPTSGRTGELFF.

This chain joins TRBV30 and TRBJ2-2, with 8 nucleotides matching TRBD1. The CDR3 has 13 residues. Per germline, CDR1 GTSNPN and CDR2 SVGIG (reference sequence). J lost 6 bases, V lost 0 bases, and 0 bases had no gene match. CDR3 sequence (DNA): TGTGCCTGGAGTGTACAGGGGGCCGGGGAGCTGTTTTTT. This encodes CAWSVQGAGELFF. Complete variable domain (other parts from reference TRBV30 and TRBJ2-2): SQTIHQWPATLVQPVGSPLSLECTVEGTSNPNLYWYRQAAGRGLQLLFYSVGIGQISSEVPQNLSASRPQDRQFILSSKKLLLSDSGFYLCAWSVQGAGELFFGEGSRLTVL.

The rearrangement joins TRBV6-6 to TRBJ1-2, with TRBD1 as a possible D gene (5 bases). The CDR3 is 17 residues long. V lost 5 bases to trimming and J lost 4 bases, with 23 bases between them. The germline V gene encodes CDR1 MNHNY and CDR2 SVGAGI (reference sequence). CDR3 coding DNA: TGTGCCAGCAGTCCCGCCTCCGCCAGGGTCGGGGGCTATGGCTACACCTTC. It is translated as CASSPASARVGGYGYTF.

This sequence joins TRBV6-4 and TRBJ1-4; D is possibly TRBD1 (6 bases). The CDR3 is made up of 13 amino acids. V was cut by 8 bases and J by 6 bases, with 13 bases left in between. Looked up from germline, CDR1 is MRHNA and CDR2 is SNTAGT. CDR3 sequence: CASLWGLYEKLFF. The DNA for the CDR3 is TGTGCCAGCCTTTGGGGGCTCTATGAAAAACTGTTTTTT.

The rearrangement joins TRBV5-4 to TRBJ1-3; D possibly corresponds to TRBD1 (6 bases). V was clipped by 4 bases and J by 0 bases, with 8 bases between them. CDR3 size: 14 residues. Germline loops: CDR1 SGHNT, CDR2 YYREEE (reference sequence). The CDR3 DNA follows: TGTGCCAGCAGCAGACAGGACTCTGGAAACACCATATATTTT. Translated, it gives CASSRQDSGNTIYF. Complete variable domain (other parts from reference TRBV5-4 and TRBJ1-3): ETGVTQSPTHLIKTRGQQVTLRCSSQSGHNTVSWYQQALGQGPQFIFQYYREEENGRGNFPPRFSGLQFPNYSSELNVNALELDDSALYLCASSRQDSGNTIYFGEGSWLTVV.

V usage is TRBV19 and J usage is TRBJ2-3; 9 nucleotides line up with TRBD2. V gave up 5 bases and J gave up 4 bases; unmatched junction bases: 4. CDR3 length equals 14 residues. Per the germline V gene, CDR1 is LNHDA and CDR2 is SQIVND (reference sequence). CDR3 nucleotide sequence: TGTGCCAGTAGTTTAGCGGGAGCCCCAGATACGCAGTATTTT. Translating it yields CASSLAGAPDTQYF.

The chain is built from TRBV7-3 and TRBJ2-5; 8 bases agree with TRBD1. V lost 4 bases, J lost 5 bases, and 6 bases stayed unmatched. CDR1 and CDR2 from the germline V gene are SGHTA and FQGTGA. This CDR3 region has 14 residues. CDR3 residues: CASSSTGVDETQYF. The CDR3 DNA reads as TGTGCCAGCAGCTCGACAGGGGTGGATGAGACCCAGTACTTC.

The gene calls are TRBV7-2 and TRBJ1-2; 7 bases are shared with TRBD1. With 3 bases clipped from V and 7 bases from J, the junction kept 8 bases outside the gene matches. The CDR3 has 14 amino acids. The V gene's germline CDR1 is SGHTA and CDR2 FQGNSA. CDR3 sequence (DNA): TGTGCCAGCAGCTTTTCGGACAGGCCGGGTGGCTACACCTTC. Its translation is CASSFSDRPGGYTF.

About this clone: The sample has other DNA sequences that encode this CDR3 too. This rearrangement joins TRBV24-1 to TRBJ2-7, with unresolved D. The CDR3 sequence is 13 residues long. With 4 bases removed from V and 1 base from J, the gap between germline ends came to 7 bases. Germline V gives CDR1 KGHDR, CDR2 SFDVKD. CDR3 nucleotides: TGTGCCACCAGTGACGGGTCATCCTACGAGCAGTACTTC. It codes for CATSDGSSYEQYF.

The J gene is TRBJ1-1, the V gene TRBV6-2 or TRBV6-3; TRBD1 aligns across 8 bases. This CDR3 spans 16 amino acids. V trimming: 4 bases; J trimming: 1 base; junction bases outside the gene matches: 8. Germline CDR1 is MNHEY and CDR2 is SVGEGT. CDR3 sequence: CASSSVPGGANTEAFF. The CDR3 DNA reads as TGTGCCAGCAGTTCGGTTCCAGGGGGCGCGAACACTGAAGCTTTCTTT.

This sequence joins TRBV11-1 and TRBJ2-1; 12 nucleotides agree with TRBD1. The CDR3 is 16 residues long. Germline values: CDR1 SGHAT, CDR2 FQDESV (reference sequence). Losses at the gene ends were 5 bases for V and 9 bases for J; bases not matched to a gene: 11. The CDR3 coding sequence is TGTGCCAGCAGCCCCTCAGGGACAGGGGGCCTTCTTGAGCAGTTCTTC. Encoded protein: CASSPSGTGGLLEQFF.

This clone was seen a few times. The chain has TRBV5-4 and TRBJ2-7; maybe TRBD1 (6 bases). The V and J ends lost 3 bases and 0 bases respectively, with 10 bases between them. The CDR3 length is 14 residues. Germline values: CDR1 SGHNT, CDR2 YYREEE (reference sequence). The CDR3 nucleotides read TGTGCCAGCAGCTCGCAGGGGACCTCCTACGAGCAGTACTTC. Translating it yields CASSSQGTSYEQYF.

The rearrangement joins TRBV5-6 to TRBJ1-2; a weak D match, TRBD1 (5 bases). Trimming cost V 5 bases and J 5 bases, with 31 bases left between them. This CDR3 comprises 19 residues. Germline V CDR1 and CDR2: SGHDT, YYEEEE. CDR3 protein: CASSQPPQRQPRFEYGYTF. Here the CDR3 DNA reads TGTGCCAGCAGTCAGCCACCGCAGAGACAGCCCCGCTTCGAGTATGGCTACACCTTC.